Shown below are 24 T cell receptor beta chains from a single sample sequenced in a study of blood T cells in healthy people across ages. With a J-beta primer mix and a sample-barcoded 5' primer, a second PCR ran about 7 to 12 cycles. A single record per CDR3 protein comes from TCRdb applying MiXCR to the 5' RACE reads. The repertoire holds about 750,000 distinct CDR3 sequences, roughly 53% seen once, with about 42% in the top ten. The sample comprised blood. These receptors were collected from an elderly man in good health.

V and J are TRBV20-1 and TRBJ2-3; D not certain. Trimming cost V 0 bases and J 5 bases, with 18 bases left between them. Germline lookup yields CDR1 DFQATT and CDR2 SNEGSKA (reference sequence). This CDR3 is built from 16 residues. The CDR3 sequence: CSARDFGGEPKDTQYF. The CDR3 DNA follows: TGCAGTGCTAGAGATTTTGGCGGAGAACCGAAAGATACGCAGTATTTT.

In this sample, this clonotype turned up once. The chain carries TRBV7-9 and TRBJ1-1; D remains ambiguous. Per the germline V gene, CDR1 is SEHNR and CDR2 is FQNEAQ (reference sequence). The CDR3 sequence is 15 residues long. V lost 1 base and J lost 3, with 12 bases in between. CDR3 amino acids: CASSLGPDRYTEAFF. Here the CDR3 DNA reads TGTGCCAGCAGCTTAGGACCAGATAGGTACACTGAAGCTTTCTTT.

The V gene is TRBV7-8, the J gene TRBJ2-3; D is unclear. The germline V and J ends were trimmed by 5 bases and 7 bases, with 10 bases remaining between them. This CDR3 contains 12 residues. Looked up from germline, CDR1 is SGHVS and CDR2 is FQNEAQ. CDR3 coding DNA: TGTGCCAGCAGCACCGACGGACATACGCAGTATTTT. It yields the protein CASSTDGHTQYF.

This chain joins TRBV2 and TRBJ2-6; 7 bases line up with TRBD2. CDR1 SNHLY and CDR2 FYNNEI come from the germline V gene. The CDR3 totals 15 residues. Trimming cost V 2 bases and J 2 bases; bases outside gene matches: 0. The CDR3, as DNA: TGTGCCAGCAGTGAACTAGCGGCTGGGGCCAACGTCCTGACTTTC. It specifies CASSELAAGANVLTF.

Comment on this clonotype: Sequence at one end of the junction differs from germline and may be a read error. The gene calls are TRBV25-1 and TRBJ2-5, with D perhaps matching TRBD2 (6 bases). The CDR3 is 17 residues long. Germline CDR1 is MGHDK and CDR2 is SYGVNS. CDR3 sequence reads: CASSATPGAGYQEIQYF. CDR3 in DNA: TGTGCCAGCAGTGCCACTCCGGGAGCCGGGTACCAAGAGATCCAGTACTTC.

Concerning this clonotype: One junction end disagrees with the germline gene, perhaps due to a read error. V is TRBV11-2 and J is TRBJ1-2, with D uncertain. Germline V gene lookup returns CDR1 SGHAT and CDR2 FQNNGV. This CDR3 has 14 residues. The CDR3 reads CASSLVGSNHGYTF. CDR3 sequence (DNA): TGTGCCAGCAGCTTAGTTGGCAGTAACCATGGCTACACCTTC.

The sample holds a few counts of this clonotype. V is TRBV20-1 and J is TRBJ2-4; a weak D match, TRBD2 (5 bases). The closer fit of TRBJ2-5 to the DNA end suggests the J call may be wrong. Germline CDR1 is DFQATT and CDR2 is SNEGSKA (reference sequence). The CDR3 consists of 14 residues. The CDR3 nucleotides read TGCAGTGCCAAGAAGGACCCGAGAGGGGAGACCCAGTACTTC. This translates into CSAKKDPRGETQYF.

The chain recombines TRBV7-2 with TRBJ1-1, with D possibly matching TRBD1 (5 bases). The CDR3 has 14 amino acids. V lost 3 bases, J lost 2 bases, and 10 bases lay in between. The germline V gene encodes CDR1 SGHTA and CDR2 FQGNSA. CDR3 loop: CASSFQGPNTEAFF. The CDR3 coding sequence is TGTGCCAGCAGCTTTCAGGGCCCCAACACTGAAGCTTTCTTT.

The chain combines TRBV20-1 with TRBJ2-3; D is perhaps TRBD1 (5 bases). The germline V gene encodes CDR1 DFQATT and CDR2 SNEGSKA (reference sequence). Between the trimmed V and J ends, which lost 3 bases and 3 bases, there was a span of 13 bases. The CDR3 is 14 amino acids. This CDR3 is CSARARVGTDTQYF. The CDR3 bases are TGCAGTGCTAGGGCCAGGGTGGGTACAGATACGCAGTATTTT.

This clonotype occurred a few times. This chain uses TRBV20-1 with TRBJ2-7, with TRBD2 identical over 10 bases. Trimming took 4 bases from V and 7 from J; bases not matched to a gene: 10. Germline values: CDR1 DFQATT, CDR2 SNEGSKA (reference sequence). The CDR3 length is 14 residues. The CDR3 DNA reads TGCAGTGCTACTCGTCTAGCGGGAGCTGGAGAGCAGTACTTC. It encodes CSATRLAGAGEQYF.

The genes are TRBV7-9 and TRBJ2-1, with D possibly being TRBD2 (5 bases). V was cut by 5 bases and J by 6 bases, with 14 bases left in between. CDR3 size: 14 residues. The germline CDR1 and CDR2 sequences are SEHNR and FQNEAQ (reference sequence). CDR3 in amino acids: CASSPRRGINEQFF. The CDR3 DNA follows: TGTGCCAGCAGCCCCCGTAGAGGGATCAATGAGCAGTTCTTC. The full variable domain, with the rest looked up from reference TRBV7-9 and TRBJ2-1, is DTGVSQNPRHKITKRGQNVTFRCDPISEHNRLYWYRQTLGQGPEFLTYFQNEAQLEKSRLLSDRFSAERPKGSFSTLEIQRTEQGDSAMYLCASSPRRGINEQFFGPGTRLTVL.

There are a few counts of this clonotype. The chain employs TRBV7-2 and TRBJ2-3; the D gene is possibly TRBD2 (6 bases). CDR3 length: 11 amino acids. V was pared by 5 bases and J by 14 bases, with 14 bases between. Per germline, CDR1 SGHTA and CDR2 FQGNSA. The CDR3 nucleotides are TGTGCCAGCAGCCCCCGGGAGCGCGCGTATTTT. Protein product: CASSPRERAYF.

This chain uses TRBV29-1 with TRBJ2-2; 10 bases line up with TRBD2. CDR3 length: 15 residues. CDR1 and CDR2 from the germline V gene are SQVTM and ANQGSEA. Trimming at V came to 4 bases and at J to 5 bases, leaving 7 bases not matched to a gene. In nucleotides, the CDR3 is TGCAGCGTTGGCAACCCTAGCGGGGGAACCGGGGAGCTGTTTTTT. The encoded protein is CSVGNPSGGTGELFF.

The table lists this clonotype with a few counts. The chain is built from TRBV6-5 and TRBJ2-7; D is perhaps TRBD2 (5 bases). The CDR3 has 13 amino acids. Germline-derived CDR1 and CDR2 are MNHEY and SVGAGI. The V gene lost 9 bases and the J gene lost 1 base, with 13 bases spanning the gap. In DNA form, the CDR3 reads TGTGCCAGTGGTATAGCGCCGTCCTACGAGCAGTACTTC. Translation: CASGIAPSYEQYF.

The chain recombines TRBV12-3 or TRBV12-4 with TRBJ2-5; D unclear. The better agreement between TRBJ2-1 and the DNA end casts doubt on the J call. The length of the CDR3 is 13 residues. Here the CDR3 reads CASSVGSQETQFF. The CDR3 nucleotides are TGTGCCAGCAGCGTAGGCAGCCAAGAGACCCAGTTCTTC.

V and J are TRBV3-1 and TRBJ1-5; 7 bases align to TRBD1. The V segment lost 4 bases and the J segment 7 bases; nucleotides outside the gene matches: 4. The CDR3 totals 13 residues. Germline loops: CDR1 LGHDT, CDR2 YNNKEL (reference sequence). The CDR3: CASSPGDRQPQHF. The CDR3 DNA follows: TGTGCCAGCAGCCCCGGGGACAGACAGCCCCAGCATTTT.

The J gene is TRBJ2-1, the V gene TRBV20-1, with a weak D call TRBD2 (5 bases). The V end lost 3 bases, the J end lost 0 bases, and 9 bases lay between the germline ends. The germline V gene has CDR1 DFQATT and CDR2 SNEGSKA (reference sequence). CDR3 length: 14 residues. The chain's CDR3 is CSARSSGSYNEQFF. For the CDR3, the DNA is TGCAGTGCTAGGTCAAGCGGCTCCTACAATGAGCAGTTCTTC.

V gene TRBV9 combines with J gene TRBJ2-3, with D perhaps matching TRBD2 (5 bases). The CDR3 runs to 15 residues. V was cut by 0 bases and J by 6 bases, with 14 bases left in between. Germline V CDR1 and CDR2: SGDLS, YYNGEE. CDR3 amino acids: CASSVDLSSGDTQYF. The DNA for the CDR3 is TGTGCCAGCAGCGTAGACCTAAGCTCGGGGGATACGCAGTATTTT.

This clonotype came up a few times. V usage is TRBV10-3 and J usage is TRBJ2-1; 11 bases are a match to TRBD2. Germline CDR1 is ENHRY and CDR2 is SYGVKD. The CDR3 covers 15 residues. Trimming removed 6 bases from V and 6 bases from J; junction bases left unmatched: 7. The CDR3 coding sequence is TGTGCCATCAGACGGACTAGCGGGTCTGGCAATGAGCAGTTCTTC. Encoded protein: CAIRRTSGSGNEQFF.

CDR3 protein: CSVSSPADGYTF. The CDR3 DNA follows: TGCAGCGTTTCGTCCCCGGCGGATGGCTACACCTTC. This chain joins TRBV29-1 and TRBJ1-2; D is ambiguous. Between the trimmed V and J ends, which lost 5 bases and 6 bases, there was a span of 13 bases. Germline V CDR1 and CDR2: SQVTM, ANQGSEA. This CDR3 contains 12 residues.

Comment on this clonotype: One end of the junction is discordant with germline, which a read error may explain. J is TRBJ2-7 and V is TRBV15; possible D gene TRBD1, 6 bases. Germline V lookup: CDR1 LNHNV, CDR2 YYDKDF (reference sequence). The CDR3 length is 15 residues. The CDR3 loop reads CTTSRRTGISYEQYF. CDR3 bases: TGTACCACCAGCAGACGCACAGGGATATCCTACGAGCAGTACTTC.

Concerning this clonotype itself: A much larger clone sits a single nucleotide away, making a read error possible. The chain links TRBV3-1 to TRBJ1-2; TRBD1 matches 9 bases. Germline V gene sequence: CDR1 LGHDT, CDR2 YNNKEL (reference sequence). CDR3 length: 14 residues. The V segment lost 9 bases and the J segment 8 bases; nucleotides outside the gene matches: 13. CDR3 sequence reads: CARSSRQGETGYTF. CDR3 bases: TGTGCCAGGAGCTCAAGACAGGGGGAGACGGGCTACACCTTC.

The CDR3 spells CASSPRGPQKRELFF. CDR3 nucleotides: TGTGCCAGCAGTCCCCGGGGCCCCCAAAAAAGGGAGCTGTTTTTT. The chain carries TRBV6-2 or TRBV6-3 and TRBJ2-2, with D possibly being TRBD1 or TRBD2 (5 bases each). Between the trimmed V and J ends, which lost 5 bases and 9 bases, there was a span of 19 bases. The CDR3 runs 15 residues. The V gene's germline CDR1 is MNHEY and CDR2 SVGEGT.

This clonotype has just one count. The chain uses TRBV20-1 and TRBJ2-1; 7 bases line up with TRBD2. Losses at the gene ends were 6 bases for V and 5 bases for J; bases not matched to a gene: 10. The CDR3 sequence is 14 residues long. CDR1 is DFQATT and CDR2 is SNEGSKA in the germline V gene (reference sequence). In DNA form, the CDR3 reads TGCAGTGCGCCCCCTTTACTAGCGAACAATGAGCAGTTCTTC. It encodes CSAPPLLANNEQFF.